This TCR beta chain was profiled in a study of T cell responses to AZD1222 COVID-19 vaccine. General study results and limits: There were repertoire samples only from the period after the peak T cell response.

As regards this clone: Its antigen is currently unknown.

The table came from immunoSEQ multiplex PCR; TCRdb's copy has only in-frame clones and leaves some out. Seen here are some 92,000 clones, around 89% observed once, and the top ten hold about 2.5%. The V end was cut by 2 bases, the J end by 4 bases, with 13 bases between. The germline gives CDR1 SGHTA, CDR2 FQGNSA. The CDR3 loop spans 15 amino acids. Sequenced material: peripheral blood, taken on day 0 of AZD1222 vaccination. This clonotype was sampled from an adult in good health. The chain has TRBV7-2 and TRBJ2-3, with a weak D call TRBD2 (5 bases). CDR3 residues: CASSLILGGPDTQYF. CDR3 nucleotides: TGTGCCAGCAGCTTAATCCTCGGCGGGCCAGATACGCAGTATTTT.